The 3 T cell receptor beta chains below all came from one sample that was sequenced in a study of blood T cell repertoires in COVID-19. Sequencing was performed with immunoSEQ multiplex PCR; in TCRdb, only in-frame clones are kept and a portion is missing. Of roughly 110,000 clones detected, approximately 88% appear once; the ten largest clones hold approximately 4.9%. The sample comprised peripheral blood. These receptor sequences come from a man between 40 and 49 years old with active or convalescent COVID-19.

The chain couples TRBV19 to TRBJ1-1; 7 nucleotides match TRBD1. The germline CDR1 and CDR2 sequences are LNHDA and SQIVND (reference sequence). The V gene end was trimmed by 4 bases and the J gene end by 6 bases; junction bases not matched to a gene: 5. The CDR3 runs 13 residues. CDR3 residues: CASSNDRVPEAFF. Here the CDR3 DNA reads TGTGCCAGTAGTAATGACAGGGTCCCTGAAGCTTTCTTT.

The chain uses TRBV6-1 and TRBJ1-5; D not certain. Germline CDR1 reads MNHNS; CDR2 reads SASEGT. V dropped 2 bases and J dropped 4 bases, with 12 bases sitting between them. This CDR3 has 15 amino acids. The CDR3 spells CASSEQEEINQPQHF. In DNA form, the CDR3 reads TGTGCCAGCAGTGAACAGGAGGAAATTAATCAGCCCCAGCATTTT.

This clone was recorded only once. V and J are TRBV6-2 or TRBV6-3 and TRBJ1-5; TRBD1 agrees at 8 bases. V gave up 2 bases and J gave up 7 bases; unmatched junction bases: 7. The CDR3 contains 15 residues. The germline CDR1 and CDR2 sequences are MNHEY and SVGEGT. CDR3 in DNA: TGTGCCAGCAGTTACCTCACAGGGGGTAACCAGCCCCAGCATTTT. Residues: CASSYLTGGNQPQHF.